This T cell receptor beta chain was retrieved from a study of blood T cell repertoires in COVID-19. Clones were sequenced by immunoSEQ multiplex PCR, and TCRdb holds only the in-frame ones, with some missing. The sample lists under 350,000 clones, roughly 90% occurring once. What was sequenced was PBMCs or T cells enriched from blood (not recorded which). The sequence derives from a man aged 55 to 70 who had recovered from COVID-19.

The CDR3 loop is CASSDKGLAHYGYTF. CDR3 bases: TGTGCCAGCAGTGATAAGGGACTGGCGCACTATGGCTACACCTTC. The rearrangement joins TRBV6-1 to TRBJ1-2; possible D gene TRBD1, 5 bases. This CDR3 is 15 amino acids long. From germline, CDR1 is MNHNS and CDR2 SASEGT. V was shortened by 3 bases and J by 3 bases, with 14 bases between the two germline ends.